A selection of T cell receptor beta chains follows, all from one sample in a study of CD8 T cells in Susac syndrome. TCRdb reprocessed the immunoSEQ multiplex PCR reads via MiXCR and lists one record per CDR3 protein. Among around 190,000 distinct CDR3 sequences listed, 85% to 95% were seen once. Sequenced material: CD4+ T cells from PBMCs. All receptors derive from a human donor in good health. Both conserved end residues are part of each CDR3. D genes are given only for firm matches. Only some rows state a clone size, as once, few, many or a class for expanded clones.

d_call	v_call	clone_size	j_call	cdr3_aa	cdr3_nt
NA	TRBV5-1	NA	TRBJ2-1	CASSLPRGGPWKNEQFF	TGCGCCAGCAGCTTGCCCAGGGGGGGCCCCTGGAAAAATGAGCAGTTCTTC
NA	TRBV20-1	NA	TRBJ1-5	CSAPPPVGPQHF	TGCAGTGCTCCCCCCCCTGTAGGGCCCCAGCATTTT
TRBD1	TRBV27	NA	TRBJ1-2	CASSPQGKFDGYTF	TGTGCCAGCAGCCCACAGGGGAAATTCGACGGCTACACCTTC
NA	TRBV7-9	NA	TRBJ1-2	CASSPVEFGGYTF	TGTGCCAGCAGCCCCGTCGAATTCGGGGGCTACACCTTC
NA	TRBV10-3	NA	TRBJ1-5	CATSTSGNQPQHF	TGTGCCACCTCTACCTCGGGCAATCAGCCCCAGCATTTT
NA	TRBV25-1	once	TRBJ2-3	CASSGGGAKHTDTQYF	TGTGCCAGCAGCGGGGGTGGGGCTAAACACACAGATACGCAGTATTTT
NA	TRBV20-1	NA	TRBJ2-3	CSAWGRADTQYF	TGCAGTGCTTGGGGGAGAGCAGATACGCAGTATTTT
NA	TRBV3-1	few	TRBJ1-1	CASSRGGPNTEAFF	TGTGCCAGCAGCCGAGGGGGTCCGAACACTGAAGCTTTCTTT
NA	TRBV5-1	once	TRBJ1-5	CASSSRGMDQPQHF	TGCGCCAGCAGCTCGCGTGGGATGGATCAGCCCCAGCATTTT
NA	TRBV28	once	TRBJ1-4	CASSLSRGQGNEKLFF	TGTGCCAGCAGTTTAAGTAGGGGCCAGGGAAATGAAAAACTGTTTTTT
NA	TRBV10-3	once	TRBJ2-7	CAISEGYEQYF	TGTGCCATCAGTGAGGGGTACGAGCAGTACTTC
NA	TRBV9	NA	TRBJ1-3	CASSVSGNSGNTIYF	TGTGCCAGCAGCGTATCAGGGAACTCTGGAAACACCATATATTTT
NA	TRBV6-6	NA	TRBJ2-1	CASDLNGREMKQFF	TGTGCCAGCGACCTCAACGGCAGGGAAATGAAGCAGTTCTTC
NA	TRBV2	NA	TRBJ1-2	CASSLQGFYGYTF	TGTGCCAGCAGTTTACAGGGATTTTATGGCTACACCTTC
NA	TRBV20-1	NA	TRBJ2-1	CSASGLAGKYNEQFF	TGCAGTGCTAGCGGGCTCGCCGGAAAATACAATGAGCAGTTCTTC
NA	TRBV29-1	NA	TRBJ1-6	CSVGAGMNSPLHF	TGCAGCGTTGGGGCAGGGATGAATTCACCCCTCCACTTT
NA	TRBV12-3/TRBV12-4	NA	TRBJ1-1	CASSPGAGNTEAFF	TGTGCCAGCAGCCCAGGGGCCGGAAACACTGAAGCTTTCTTT
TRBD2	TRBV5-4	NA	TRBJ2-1	CASSLVASSGYNEQFF	TGTGCCAGCAGCTTGGTAGCGTCTAGCGGTTACAATGAGCAGTTCTTC